Below, 29 T cell receptor beta chains from the same sample are listed, as sequenced in a study of T cell responses to AZD1222 COVID-19 vaccine. Repertoires were generated with immunoSEQ multiplex PCR, while TCRdb's copy carries only in-frame clones and drops some. This sample has some 130,000 clones; just over 85% occur once, and the top ten carry around 20%. The sequences come from peripheral blood, collected on day 0 of AZD1222 vaccination. Receptors were obtained from an adult in good health.

The chain has TRBV2 and TRBJ1-1; D possibly corresponds to TRBD1 (5 bases). CDR3 length: 14 amino acids. V was clipped by 6 bases and J by 4 bases, with 15 bases between them. Germline CDR1 reads SNHLY; CDR2 reads FYNNEI. The CDR3 spells CASSPGFLGTEAFF. For the CDR3, the DNA is TGTGCCAGCAGCCCAGGGTTTTTAGGCACTGAAGCTTTCTTT. The full variable domain, its missing parts supplied by reference TRBV2 and TRBJ1-1, is EPEVTQTPSHQVTQMGQEVILRCVPISNHLYFYWYRQILGQKVEFLVSFYNNEISEKSEIFDDQFSVERPDGSNFTLKIRSTKLEDSAMYFCASSPGFLGTEAFFGQGTRLTVV.

The genes are TRBV28 and TRBJ1-6, with D hard to call. The CDR3 contains 14 residues. Germline V gene data show CDR1 as MDHEN and CDR2 as SYDVKM. With 2 bases removed from V and 10 bases from J, the gap between germline ends came to 12 bases. CDR3 in DNA: TGTGCCAGCAGTTTAAATGACTGGCCCTCACCCCTCCACTTT. Translation: CASSLNDWPSPLHF.

This clone was observed a few times. The rearrangement joins TRBV6-2 or TRBV6-3 to TRBJ2-7; TRBD1 agrees at 9 bases. The germline V gene encodes CDR1 MNHEY and CDR2 SVGEGT. The ends lost 2 bases at V and 4 bases at J; junction bases unmatched: 9. The CDR3 runs to 16 residues. CDR3 DNA: TGTGCCAGCAGTTACACCCGGGGACAGGGAGGGTACGAGCAGTACTTC. It translates to CASSYTRGQGGYEQYF.

In the case of this clone: Other DNA sequences in the sample encode the same CDR3. This chain connects TRBV10-1 to TRBJ1-5; D not resolved. V shed 2 bases and J shed 0 bases, with 2 bases lying between them. There are 13 residues in the CDR3. The germline gives CDR1 WNHNN, CDR2 SYGVQD (reference sequence). The DNA of the CDR3 is TGCGCCAGCAGTGAGAATAGCAATCAGCCCCAGCATTTT. It specifies CASSENSNQPQHF.

The chain couples TRBV6-2 or TRBV6-3 to TRBJ1-1; D perhaps matches TRBD1 (6 bases). Trimming left V 6 bases short and J 3 bases short, with 11 bases between. The germline V gene has CDR1 MNHEY and CDR2 SVGEGT. The length of the CDR3 is 13 residues. CDR3: CASSRQEYTEAFF. The DNA for the CDR3 is TGTGCCAGCAGCCGACAGGAGTACACTGAAGCTTTCTTT.

This chain uses TRBV29-1 with TRBJ2-5; 7 nucleotides agree with TRBD1. This CDR3 contains 13 residues. Trimming took 3 bases from V and 1 from J; bases not matched to a gene: 2. The V gene's germline CDR1 is SQVTM and CDR2 ANQGSEA. CDR3 DNA sequence: TGCAGCGTTGACAGGGGGATCCAAGAGACCCAGTACTTC. It translates to CSVDRGIQETQYF. Using reference TRBV29-1 and TRBJ2-5 for the parts outside the CDR3, the full variable domain is SAVISQKPSRDICQRGTSLTIQCQVDSQVTMMFWYRQQPGQSLTLIATANQGSEATYESGFVIDKFPISRPNLTFSTLTVSNMSPEDSSIYLCSVDRGIQETQYFGPGTRLLVL.

The chain couples TRBV11-2 to TRBJ1-1; no reliable D call. CDR1 SGHAT and CDR2 FQNNGV come from the germline V gene. Trimming removed 4 bases at V and 6 bases at J, with 15 bases between. This CDR3 region has 14 residues. CDR3 coding DNA: TGTGCCAGCAGCTCAGGTTTTCTGAGGGCTGAAGCTTTCTTT. It translates to CASSSGFLRAEAFF.

The V and J genes are TRBV4-3 and TRBJ2-5, with 10 nucleotides matching TRBD2. The CDR3 totals 20 residues. CDR1 and CDR2 (germline): LGHNA, YSLEER. Trimming removed 0 bases from V and 0 bases from J; junction bases left unmatched: 13. The CDR3 DNA is TGCGCCAGCAGCCAAGATAAAGCTAGCGGGGGCCCTATTGACCAAGAGACCCAGTACTTC. Residues: CASSQDKASGGPIDQETQYF.

CDR3 sequence reads: CASSHEAGGRSTDTQYF. CDR3 nucleotides: TGCGCCAGCAGCCATGAAGCGGGGGGGCGGAGCACAGATACGCAGTATTTT. V gene TRBV4-1 combines with J gene TRBJ2-3; 10 nucleotides line up with TRBD2. This CDR3 region has 17 residues. V gave up 3 bases and J gave up 0 bases; unmatched junction bases: 6. CDR1 and CDR2 (germline): MGHRA, YSYEKL.

The J gene is TRBJ2-1, the V gene TRBV24-1; 11 nucleotides match TRBD1. Germline V lookup: CDR1 KGHDR, CDR2 SFDVKD. CDR3 length equals 16 residues. Germline trimming cut 5 bases from V and 8 bases from J; bases unmatched to any gene: 10. This chain's CDR3 is CATSAAGGTGGHEQFF. The CDR3 bases are TGTGCCACCAGTGCCGCCGGCGGGACAGGGGGTCATGAGCAGTTCTTC.

The chain is built from TRBV5-1 and TRBJ2-1; TRBD1 matches at 9 bases. Per the germline V gene, CDR1 is SGHRS and CDR2 is YFSETQ. The CDR3 consists of 18 residues. Trimming cost V 1 base and J 9 bases; bases outside gene matches: 17. As DNA, the CDR3 is TGCGCCAGCAGCTTGCGTGAGGGTCCGGGACAGGGCACGGGTGAGCAGTTCTTC. This encodes CASSLREGPGQGTGEQFF.

This chain connects TRBV5-1 to TRBJ1-4; weak D call: TRBD1 (5 bases). Trimming removed 0 bases at V and 8 bases at J, with 20 bases between. Germline V gene lookup returns CDR1 SGHRS and CDR2 YFSETQ. The CDR3 has 17 amino acids. The DNA of the CDR3 is TGCGCCAGCAGCTTGGCCCACTCAGGGCCCGGGCGCGAAAAACTGTTTTTT. Its protein product is CASSLAHSGPGREKLFF.

The J gene is TRBJ2-6, the V gene TRBV18; D is undetermined. V was pared by 3 bases and J by 1 base, with 10 bases between. The CDR3 contains 16 residues. CDR1 is KGHSH and CDR2 is LQKENI in the germline V gene. The CDR3 here is CASSPGGVSGANVLTF. In DNA form, the CDR3 reads TGTGCCAGCTCACCTGGTGGGGTTTCTGGGGCCAACGTCCTGACTTTC.

The chain has TRBV7-9 and TRBJ2-3; TRBD2 might be the D (5 bases). The germline gives CDR1 SEHNR, CDR2 FQNEAQ (reference sequence). V lost 5 bases to trimming and J lost 6 bases, with 15 bases between them. The CDR3 sequence is 14 residues long. The CDR3 DNA is TGTGCCAGCAGCCGGGCGGCCCCGGGGGATACGCAGTATTTT. Protein sequence: CASSRAAPGDTQYF. Drawing the rest from reference TRBV7-9 and TRBJ2-3, the complete variable domain is DTGVSQNPRHKITKRGQNVTFRCDPISEHNRLYWYRQTLGQGPEFLTYFQNEAQLEKSRLLSDRFSAERPKGSFSTLEIQRTEQGDSAMYLCASSRAAPGDTQYFGPGTRLTVL.

This clone has just one count. The V call is TRBV6-2 or TRBV6-3, the J call TRBJ2-7; 8 bases fit TRBD1. Trimming removed 0 bases from V and 6 bases from J; junction bases left unmatched: 13. CDR3 length: 17 amino acids. CDR1 is MNHEY and CDR2 is SVGEGT in the germline V gene. The CDR3, as DNA: TGTGCCAGCAGTTACTCGATAGGCGGGACAGGACCTCGCGAGCAGTACTTC. Amino acids: CASSYSIGGTGPREQYF.

This chain connects TRBV2 to TRBJ2-7; D is unresolved. Germline V gene sequence: CDR1 SNHLY, CDR2 FYNNEI. V was pared by 6 bases and J by 0 bases, with 9 bases between. CDR3 size: 13 residues. DNA of the CDR3: TGTGCCAGCAGCCCCGACACCTCCTACGAGCAGTACTTC. Amino acid sequence: CASSPDTSYEQYF.

This chain uses TRBV30 with TRBJ2-2; weak D call: TRBD1 (5 bases). This CDR3 has 14 amino acids. The V end was cut by 0 bases, the J end by 4 bases, with 9 bases between. CDR1 and CDR2 from the germline V gene are GTSNPN and SVGIG (reference sequence). CDR3 in amino acids: CAWSVNRRTGELFF. The CDR3 region has the DNA TGTGCCTGGAGTGTCAACAGGCGCACCGGGGAGCTGTTTTTT.

The chain employs TRBV19 and TRBJ2-2; 8 bases agree with TRBD2. Looked up from germline, CDR1 is LNHDA and CDR2 is SQIVND (reference sequence). The CDR3 covers 12 residues. The J segment lost 5 bases and the V segment lost 7 bases, leaving 0 bases of the junction unmatched. CDR3 amino acids: CASTGGTGELFF. The CDR3 coding sequence is TGTGCCAGTACGGGGGGGACCGGGGAGCTGTTTTTT.

The rearrangement joins TRBV7-2 to TRBJ2-2; D not resolved. Trimming cost V 5 bases and J 5 bases, with 9 bases left between them. Germline lookup yields CDR1 SGHTA and CDR2 FQGNSA. This CDR3 region has 13 residues. DNA of the CDR3: TGTGCCAGCAGCCCGAGGTGGACCGGGGAGCTGTTTTTT. It yields the protein CASSPRWTGELFF.

V is TRBV7-8 and J is TRBJ1-1, with 8 bases identical to TRBD1. This CDR3 comprises 16 residues. Looked up from germline, CDR1 is SGHVS and CDR2 is FQNEAQ. Trimming cost V 0 bases and J 4 bases; bases outside gene matches: 7. The CDR3 is CASSLAWAGGITEAFF. The DNA of the CDR3 is TGTGCCAGCAGCTTAGCATGGGCAGGGGGCATCACTGAAGCTTTCTTT.

J is TRBJ1-2 and V is TRBV2, with TRBD1 matching 7 bases. The trim removed 4 bases at V and 5 bases at J, leaving 7 bases unmatched. The CDR3 spans 14 residues. Germline V gene data show CDR1 as SNHLY and CDR2 as FYNNEI. CDR3: CASSASGTAYGYTF. CDR3 bases: TGTGCCAGCAGTGCCAGCGGGACAGCGTATGGCTACACCTTC.

The rearrangement uses TRBV6-5 and TRBJ2-1; perhaps TRBD1 as D (5 bases). The CDR3 spans 15 residues. The germline V gene has CDR1 MNHEY and CDR2 SVGAGI. Trimming took off 6 bases at V and 0 bases at J, with 12 bases between the two ends. The CDR3 sequence is CASRSGKSSYNEQFF. The CDR3 region has the DNA TGTGCCAGCAGATCAGGGAAGAGCTCCTACAATGAGCAGTTCTTC.

This chain connects TRBV25-1 to TRBJ1-6; a weak D match, TRBD1 (5 bases). Per germline, CDR1 MGHDK and CDR2 SYGVNS. V was trimmed by 7 bases and J by 0 bases, leaving 16 bases between them. The CDR3 runs to 17 residues. The CDR3 DNA follows: TGTGCCAGCAACCCTGGAGGGGTGAGCTCCTATAATTCACCCCTCCACTTT. It codes for CASNPGGVSSYNSPLHF.

In regard to this clone: One junction end disagrees with the germline gene, perhaps due to a read error. The chain has TRBV4-3 and TRBJ1-2; 9 positions match TRBD1. The CDR3 contains 17 residues. Germline assignment: CDR1 LGHNA and CDR2 YSLEER. The CDR3 nucleotides read TGCGCCAGCAGCCAAGGGGAGACACAGGGGGCTAAGTATGGCTACACCTTC. As protein: CASSQGETQGAKYGYTF.

The J gene is TRBJ2-5, the V gene TRBV7-9, with 7 bases matching TRBD1. The V gene's germline CDR1 is SEHNR and CDR2 FQNEAQ (reference sequence). Germline trimming cut 5 bases from V and 4 bases from J; bases unmatched to any gene: 4. The CDR3 has 13 residues. Here the CDR3 reads CASSPTGLETQYF. The CDR3 DNA reads as TGTGCCAGCAGCCCGACAGGGTTAGAGACCCAGTACTTC. Complete variable domain (other parts from reference TRBV7-9 and TRBJ2-5): DTGVSQNPRHKITKRGQNVTFRCDPISEHNRLYWYRQTLGQGPEFLTYFQNEAQLEKSRLLSDRFSAERPKGSFSTLEIQRTEQGDSAMYLCASSPTGLETQYFGPGTRLLVL.

This sequence joins TRBV9 and TRBJ2-7; 9 nucleotides agree with TRBD1. There are 16 residues in the CDR3. V was pared by 0 bases and J by 6 bases, with 10 bases of the junction left unmatched. From germline, CDR1 is SGDLS and CDR2 YYNGEE. CDR3 DNA sequence: TGTGCCAGCAGCGTAGGGTTACCGGGACAGGGACGCGAGCAGTACTTC. Translating it yields CASSVGLPGQGREQYF.

This chain uses TRBV28 with TRBJ1-4; no definite D call. CDR1 is MDHEN and CDR2 is SYDVKM in the germline V gene. The CDR3 runs to 15 residues. Trimming took off 5 bases at V and 7 bases at J, with 17 bases between the two ends. This CDR3 reads CASSPSLSQTEKLFF. Written as DNA, the CDR3 is TGTGCCAGCAGTCCCTCCCTGTCTCAGACTGAAAAACTGTTTTTT.

As to this clone: At the DNA level, this CDR3 is encoded by other sequences in the same sample as well. CDR3 nucleotides: TGTGCCATCAGTGAAACACCCGATAATTCACCCCTCCACTTT. This gives the protein CAISETPDNSPLHF. This rearrangement joins TRBV10-3 to TRBJ1-6, with D hard to call. Germline values: CDR1 ENHRY, CDR2 SYGVKD. The CDR3 consists of 14 residues. V dropped 3 bases and J dropped 5 bases, with 8 bases sitting between them.

The rearrangement uses TRBV27 and TRBJ1-6; D remains ambiguous. The CDR3 has 14 residues. Germline CDR1 is MNHEY and CDR2 is SMNVEV (reference sequence). V was cut by 3 bases and J by 7 bases, with 10 bases left in between. The CDR3 here is CASSLIRANSPLHF. The CDR3 DNA sequence: TGTGCCAGCAGTTTGATAAGGGCAAATTCACCCCTCCACTTT.